The clone carrying this TCR beta chain has more than one count but fewer than ten. Its antigen is unknown. The data belong to a study of T-cell memory formation after mild COVID-19. Study as a whole: TCR clusters showed largely donor specificity. General study results and limits: Clonal second-wave expansions that peaked on day 37 had unconfirmed SARS-CoV-2 specificity. Whereas later expanders leaned CD4+, clones contracting day 15 to 85 showed a balanced CD4/CD8 makeup.

TCRdb re-called the 5' RACE reads through MiXCR, storing one row per CDR3 protein. This sample has around 410,000 distinct CDR3 sequences, with about a quarter found just once. CDR1 is SGHRS and CDR2 is YFSETQ in the germline V gene. This CDR3 has 14 amino acids. Germline trimming cut 5 bases from V and 5 bases from J; bases unmatched to any gene: 7. Input material: PBMCs or a T cell subset sorted from them (not recorded which). The sequence derives from an adult woman who had mild COVID-19 (a few samples of this study predate the infection). Cell type and time point are not known. This chain joins TRBV5-1 and TRBJ1-1, with 9 positions matching TRBD1. The CDR3 DNA is TGCGCCAGCAGGAGGGGACAGGGATTTACTGAAGCTTTCTTT. It specifies CASRRGQGFTEAFF.